This T cell receptor (beta chain) emerged from a study of cytomegalovirus exposure and HLA in healthy donors. The PCR had 60 Vbeta and 13 Jbeta primers. TCRdb's table, derived via immunoSEQ multiplex PCR, lists solely in-frame clones and lacks some. The sample consists of about 120,000 clones, more than 65% of them appearing once. Germline V gene lookup returns CDR1 LGHNT and CDR2 FRNRAP. J gave up 4 bases and V 0 bases, and 16 bases lay outside the gene matches. The CDR3 extends over 20 amino acids. The specimen sequenced was PBMCs. The gene calls are TRBV12-5 and TRBJ2-1, with 9 bases that match TRBD1. The TCR comes from a woman aged 18 to 35 in good health and CMV-seronegative. The CDR3 reads CASGLVITGQGIFGYNEQFF. CDR3 nucleotide sequence: TGTGCTAGTGGTTTGGTGATCACGGGACAGGGAATTTTTGGGTACAATGAGCAGTTCTTC.